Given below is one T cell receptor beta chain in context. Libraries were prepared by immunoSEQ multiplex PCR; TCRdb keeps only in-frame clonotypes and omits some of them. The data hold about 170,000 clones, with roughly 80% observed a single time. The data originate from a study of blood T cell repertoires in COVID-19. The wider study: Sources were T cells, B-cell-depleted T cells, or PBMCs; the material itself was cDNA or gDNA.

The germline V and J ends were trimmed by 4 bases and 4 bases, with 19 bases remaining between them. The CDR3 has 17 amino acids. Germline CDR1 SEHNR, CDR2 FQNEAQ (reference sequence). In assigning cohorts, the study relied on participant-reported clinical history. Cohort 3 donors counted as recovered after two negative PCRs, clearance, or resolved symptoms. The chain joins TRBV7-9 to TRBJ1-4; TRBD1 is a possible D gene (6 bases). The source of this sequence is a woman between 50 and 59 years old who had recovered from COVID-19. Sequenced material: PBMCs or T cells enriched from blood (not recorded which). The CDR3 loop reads CASSSFYRASINEKLFF. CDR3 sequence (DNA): TGTGCCAGCAGCTCTTTCTACAGGGCCAGCATTAATGAAAAACTGTTTTTT.